These 26 T cell receptor beta chains were sequenced from one sample in a study of blood T cell repertoires in COVID-19. TCRdb keeps only in-frame clones here, not all; method: immunoSEQ multiplex PCR. The repertoire holds 180,000 or so clones, with 75% to 90% as singletons. Sequenced input: peripheral blood. The receptors were sampled from an older woman with acute or convalescent COVID-19.

The genes are TRBV5-1 and TRBJ2-6; D is unresolved. This CDR3 comprises 15 residues. CDR1 is SGHRS and CDR2 is YFSETQ in the germline V gene. V lost 0 bases and J 0 bases, leaving 4 bases between the germline ends. CDR3 nucleotides: TGCGCCAGCAGCTTGGTAGCCTCTGGGGCCAACGTCCTGACTTTC. Amino acids: CASSLVASGANVLTF.

Only one count was recorded for this clone. The gene calls are TRBV27 and TRBJ2-7, with D perhaps TRBD2 (6 bases). The CDR3 totals 13 residues. CDR1 is MNHEY, CDR2 SMNVEV, per germline (reference sequence). V was pared by 2 bases and J by 6 bases, with 11 bases between. CDR3: CASSLGLGGEQYF. CDR3 DNA: TGTGCCAGCAGTTTAGGTCTCGGGGGCGAGCAGTACTTC.

J is TRBJ2-1 and V is TRBV5-1; 9 bases align to TRBD2. With 5 bases clipped from V and 2 bases from J, the junction kept 5 bases outside the gene matches. The CDR3 extends over 15 amino acids. Germline-derived CDR1 and CDR2 are SGHRS and YFSETQ. The CDR3 region has the DNA TGCGCCAGCAGAGGGGGACTAGCCGCCTACAATGAGCAGTTCTTC. Encoded protein: CASRGGLAAYNEQFF. Combining the CDR3 with reference TRBV5-1 and TRBJ2-1 gives the whole variable domain KAGVTQTPRYLIKTRGQQVTLSCSPISGHRSVSWYQQTPGQGLQFLFEYFSETQRNKGNFPGRFSGRQFSNSRSEMNVSTLELGDSALYLCASRGGLAAYNEQFFGPGTRLTVL.

J is TRBJ2-5 and V is TRBV5-1, with 10 bases matching TRBD1. The CDR3 is made up of 18 amino acids. CDR1 and CDR2 (germline): SGHRS, YFSETQ. V shed 0 bases, J shed 4 bases, and the junction held 12 bases outside the gene matches. DNA of the CDR3: TGCGCCAGCAGCTTGGGGGGCCTCCGGGACAGGGGTGTAGAGACCCAGTACTTC. Protein product: CASSLGGLRDRGVETQYF.

This clone has just a few counts. V usage is TRBV7-9 and J usage is TRBJ1-1; TRBD1 matches 9 bases. J lost 11 bases, V lost 0 bases, and 4 bases had no gene match. This CDR3 region has 13 residues. CDR1 is SEHNR and CDR2 is FQNEAQ in the germline V gene (reference sequence). The CDR3 protein is CASSLAWDREAFF. CDR3 nucleotide sequence: TGTGCCAGCAGCTTAGCGTGGGACAGGGAGGCTTTCTTT.

This clone was recorded a few times. This chain connects TRBV30 to TRBJ1-1; perhaps TRBD1 as D (5 bases). V was shortened by 3 bases and J by 8 bases, with 10 bases between the two germline ends. This CDR3 is 11 amino acids long. CDR1 is GTSNPN and CDR2 is SVGIG in the germline V gene (reference sequence). The CDR3 here is CAWSRNREAFF. DNA for the CDR3: TGTGCCTGGAGCCGAAACAGGGAAGCTTTCTTT.

This chain joins TRBV11-2 and TRBJ1-6; 8 bases match TRBD1. CDR1 SGHAT and CDR2 FQNNGV come from the germline V gene. The length of the CDR3 is 14 residues. Unmatched junction bases numbered 5, after V lost 0 bases and J lost 13 bases. The CDR3 spells CASSLDGTGLPLHF. The CDR3 DNA is TGTGCCAGCAGCTTAGATGGGACAGGCCTTCCCCTCCACTTT.

This chain links TRBV10-3 with TRBJ2-2; D might be TRBD1 (6 bases). The V end was cut by 5 bases, the J end by 6 bases, with 7 bases between. The germline CDR1 and CDR2 sequences are ENHRY and SYGVKD. This CDR3 has 12 amino acids. The CDR3 sequence is CAISPGAGELFF. CDR3 bases: TGTGCCATCAGTCCAGGGGCCGGGGAGCTGTTTTTT.

This sequence joins TRBV2 and TRBJ2-3; 11 bases are shared with TRBD2. The CDR3 spans 16 residues. Looked up from germline, CDR1 is SNHLY and CDR2 is FYNNEI. J gave up 9 bases and V 6 bases, and 14 bases lay outside the gene matches. DNA for the CDR3: TGTGCCAGCAGGCCCCTAGCGGGAGGCTTGAGGTTAACGCAGTATTTT. Its protein is CASRPLAGGLRLTQYF.

The gene calls are TRBV19 and TRBJ1-2; D uncertain. V was clipped by 8 bases and J by 4 bases, with 11 bases between them. The CDR3 extends over 12 amino acids. Per germline, CDR1 LNHDA and CDR2 SQIVND (reference sequence). The CDR3 spells CASRPGLYGYTF. CDR3 DNA: TGTGCCAGTCGCCCAGGCCTCTATGGCTACACCTTC.

The genes are TRBV27 and TRBJ2-7, with D tentatively TRBD1 (5 bases). The CDR3 sequence is 13 residues long. The V end was cut by 2 bases, the J end by 0 bases, with 5 bases between. Germline loops: CDR1 MNHEY, CDR2 SMNVEV (reference sequence). CDR3 nucleotides: TGTGCCAGCAGTTTACAGGGCTCCTACGAGCAGTACTTC. Protein sequence: CASSLQGSYEQYF.

The chain joins TRBV7-9 to TRBJ1-1, with 8 nucleotides matching TRBD1. The CDR3 spans 16 residues. Germline loops: CDR1 SEHNR, CDR2 FQNEAQ (reference sequence). J was trimmed by 6 bases and V by 2 bases; bases with no gene match: 11. CDR3 sequence: CASSLMSGGGGAEAFF. The CDR3 DNA follows: TGTGCCAGCAGCTTAATGTCAGGGGGCGGAGGGGCTGAAGCTTTCTTT.

This clone appeared many times. The chain combines TRBV18 with TRBJ2-7; TRBD2 agrees at 7 bases. Germline V gene sequence: CDR1 KGHSH, CDR2 LQKENI. The CDR3 sequence is 16 residues long. V was pared by 1 base and J by 7 bases, with 13 bases of the junction left unmatched. The CDR3 here is CASSPLDTGGRGEQYF. The DNA for the CDR3 is TGTGCCAGCTCACCACTAGATACGGGGGGAAGAGGGGAGCAGTACTTC.

In its sample, this clone was seen once. The J gene is TRBJ2-1, the V gene TRBV12-5, with 8 bases matching TRBD2. The CDR3 has 14 amino acids. V was pared by 6 bases and J by 7 bases, with 8 bases of the junction left unmatched. Germline-derived CDR1 and CDR2 are LGHNT and FRNRAP. The CDR3 sequence is CASGAGGGRNEQFF. For the CDR3, the DNA is TGTGCTAGTGGCGCGGGCGGGGGGCGGAATGAGCAGTTCTTC.

The chain employs TRBV7-9 and TRBJ1-1; no clear D. V was cut by 5 bases and J by 0 bases, with 10 bases left in between. This CDR3 has 14 amino acids. Germline-derived CDR1 and CDR2 are SEHNR and FQNEAQ (reference sequence). Written as DNA, the CDR3 is TGTGCCAGCAGCGAACAGAACTTGAACACTGAAGCTTTCTTT. Protein product: CASSEQNLNTEAFF.

The chain uses TRBV5-4 and TRBJ2-5, with TRBD1 matching 12 bases. V shed 4 bases and J 4 bases; nucleotides not matched to a gene: 2. This CDR3 has 14 residues. Per the germline V gene, CDR1 is SGHNT and CDR2 is YYREEE (reference sequence). Here the CDR3 DNA reads TGTGCCAGCAGCCCGGGACAGGGGGCAGAGACCCAGTACTTC. Its protein is CASSPGQGAETQYF.

This clone was seen just once. This chain connects TRBV19 to TRBJ2-5, with no clear D. Trimming stripped 3 bases from V and 1 base from J, with 9 bases between. This CDR3 comprises 14 residues. Germline V gene lookup returns CDR1 LNHDA and CDR2 SQIVND (reference sequence). The CDR3, as DNA: TGTGCCAGTAGTATCGCGGCCGCCCAAGAGACCCAGTACTTC. This gives the protein CASSIAAAQETQYF.

The V and J genes are TRBV7-2 and TRBJ1-2, with 9 nucleotides matching TRBD1. The junction had 12 bases not matched to a gene; V was cut back by 5 bases and J by 5 bases. The CDR3 is 16 residues long. Germline V gives CDR1 SGHTA, CDR2 FQGNSA. As DNA, the CDR3 is TGTGCCAGCAGCGTTCGCCCGGGACAGGGAGGGTATGGCTACACCTTC. Translated, it gives CASSVRPGQGGYGYTF.

CDR3 residues: CASRAPYEQYV. Written as DNA, the CDR3 is TGTGCCAGCAGGGCCCCCTACGAGCAGTACGTC. The chain has TRBV6-5 and TRBJ2-7; D unresolved. The CDR3 sequence is 11 residues long. Between the trimmed V and J ends, which lost 6 bases and 2 bases, there was a span of 5 bases. Germline V gene data show CDR1 as MNHEY and CDR2 as SVGAGI.

This chain joins TRBV11-3 and TRBJ2-5, with 9 bases that match TRBD1. The junction had 8 bases not matched to a gene; V was cut back by 4 bases and J by 5 bases. From germline, CDR1 is SGHNT and CDR2 YENEEA. The CDR3 contains 15 residues. The CDR3 DNA reads TGTGCCAGCAGCTCGGTAACAGGGGGCGTGGAGACCCAGTACTTC. It translates to CASSSVTGGVETQYF.

The rearrangement uses TRBV5-6 and TRBJ2-2; possible D gene TRBD1, 6 bases. V lost 2 bases to trimming and J lost 4 bases, with 9 bases between them. The CDR3 runs 14 residues. Per the germline V gene, CDR1 is SGHDT and CDR2 is YYEEEE. Here the CDR3 reads CASSFPGATGELFF. Written as DNA, the CDR3 is TGTGCCAGCAGCTTCCCAGGGGCCACCGGGGAGCTGTTTTTT.

This clone was observed a handful of times. The V call is TRBV12-5, the J call TRBJ1-3; unclear D gene. This CDR3 region has 14 residues. Germline V gene lookup returns CDR1 LGHNT and CDR2 FRNRAP. Trimming removed 3 bases from V and 1 base from J, with 7 bases in between. The CDR3 DNA follows: TGTGCTAGTGGTTTACTGATTTCTGGAAACACCATATATTTT. Its protein is CASGLLISGNTIYF. The full variable domain, its missing parts supplied by reference TRBV12-5 and TRBJ1-3, is DARVTQTPRHKVTEMGQEVTMRCQPILGHNTVFWYRQTMMQGLELLAYFRNRAPLDDSGMPKDRFSAEMPDATLATLKIQPSEPRDSAVYFCASGLLISGNTIYFGEGSWLTVV.

The chain employs TRBV5-1 and TRBJ2-6, with a possible D match to TRBD2 (5 bases). V lost 0 bases, J lost 0 bases, and 10 bases lay in between. Germline V gene lookup returns CDR1 SGHRS and CDR2 YFSETQ. This CDR3 is 17 amino acids long. Written as DNA, the CDR3 is TGCGCCAGCAGCTTGGCGGCGACTAACTCTGGGGCCAACGTCCTGACTTTC. This gives the protein CASSLAATNSGANVLTF.

This clone was recorded once. CDR3 nucleotides: TGTGCCAGCAGTACGAAACTATCGCCAAACCTCGCTGAGAATGAGCAGTTCTTC. Amino acids: CASSTKLSPNLAENEQFF. The chain is built from TRBV2 and TRBJ2-1; D not certain. V lost 5 bases and J lost 7, with 27 bases in between. This CDR3 has 18 amino acids. Germline assignment: CDR1 SNHLY and CDR2 FYNNEI.

The rearrangement joins TRBV20-1 to TRBJ1-2; 9 nucleotides match TRBD1. The CDR3 runs to 13 residues. Germline V gives CDR1 DFQATT, CDR2 SNEGSKA (reference sequence). V was pared by 3 bases and J by 8 bases, with 7 bases of the junction left unmatched. As DNA, the CDR3 is TGCAGTGCTAGTCGGACAGGGGAAGGGGGCTACACCTTC. Translating gives CSASRTGEGGYTF.

The chain is built from TRBV5-4 and TRBJ1-4; D possibly corresponds to TRBD1 (6 bases). The CDR3 is 14 residues long. Trimming removed 9 bases at V and 0 bases at J, with 12 bases between. The germline gives CDR1 SGHNT, CDR2 YYREEE (reference sequence). The CDR3: CATRRQATNEKLFF. CDR3 DNA: TGTGCCACCCGCCGACAGGCAACTAATGAAAAACTGTTTTTT.